The sequence of this T cell receptor beta chain was determined in a study of blood T cell repertoires in COVID-19. Assay: immunoSEQ multiplex PCR; the TCRdb copy retains only in-frame clones and omits some. The sample contains about 180,000 clones, roughly 84% of which appear only once. The CDR3 extends over 14 amino acids. Unmatched junction bases numbered 1, after V lost 1 base and J lost 5 bases. Germline values: CDR1 SSHAT, CDR2 FNYEAQ (reference sequence). The receptor's source is a woman older than 75 with acute or convalescent COVID-19. Sequenced sample: peripheral blood. V usage is TRBV7-7 and J usage is TRBJ2-5; 10 bases fit TRBD1. CDR3 in amino acids: CASSLGQGAETQYF. CDR3 nucleotide sequence: TGTGCCAGCAGCTTAGGACAGGGGGCCGAGACCCAGTACTTC.